The sequence of this T cell receptor beta chain was determined in a study of T cell repertoires in cytomegalovirus infection. Study details: Recently identified HLA-C-restricted CMV epitopes and well-studied HLA-B-restricted CMV epitopes were used by the study. Signatures in public TCR beta sequences pointed to both CMV infection and matching HLA type. Findings and limits, study-wide: Identification of carriers of CMV plus the relevant HLA was achieved through cumulative public TCR beta family frequency. The ex vivo response was dominated by HLA-C-restricted CMV-specific TCR beta clonotypes.

On this clonotype: Its cognate antigen is unknown.

From germline, CDR1 is LNHDA and CDR2 SQIVND (reference sequence). CDR3 length: 13 residues. The V and J ends lost 5 bases and 3 bases respectively, with 7 bases between them. TCRdb reanalysed the reads using MiXCR and keeps one entry per CDR3 protein. The sample yields approximately 1,000,000 distinct CDR3 sequences, about 33% seen once. Sequencing was performed on cultured CD8+ T cells from PBMCs, taken from culture after CMV antigen stimulation. The rearrangement uses TRBV19 and TRBJ2-2, with D tentatively TRBD1 (5 bases). This TCR derives from a human donor in good health (CMV status not recorded). Some clones in this sample may be carry-over from other donors' samples. CDR3 DNA: TGTGCCAGTAGTCAGACAGACACCGGGGAGCTGTTTTTT. It yields the protein CASSQTDTGELFF.